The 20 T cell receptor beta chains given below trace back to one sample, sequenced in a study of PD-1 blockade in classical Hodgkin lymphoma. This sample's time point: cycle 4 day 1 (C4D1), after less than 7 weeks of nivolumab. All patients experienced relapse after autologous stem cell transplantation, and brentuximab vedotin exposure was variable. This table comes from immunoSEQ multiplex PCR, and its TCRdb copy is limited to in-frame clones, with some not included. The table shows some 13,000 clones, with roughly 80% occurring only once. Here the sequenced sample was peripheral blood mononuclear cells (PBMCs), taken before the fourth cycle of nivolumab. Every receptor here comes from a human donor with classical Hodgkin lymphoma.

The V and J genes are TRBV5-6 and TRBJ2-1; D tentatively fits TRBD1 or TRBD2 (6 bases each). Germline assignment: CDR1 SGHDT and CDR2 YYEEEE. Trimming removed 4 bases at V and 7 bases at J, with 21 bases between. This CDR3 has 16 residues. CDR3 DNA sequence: TGTGCCAGCAGCGGCGAGCAGTCCACAGGGAGGAATGAGCAGTTCTTC. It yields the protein CASSGEQSTGRNEQFF.

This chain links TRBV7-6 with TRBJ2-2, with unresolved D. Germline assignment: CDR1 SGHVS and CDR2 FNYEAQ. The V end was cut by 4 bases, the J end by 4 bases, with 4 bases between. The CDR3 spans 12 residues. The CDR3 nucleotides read TGTGCCAGCAGCTCCTTCACCGGGGAGCTGTTTTTT. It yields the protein CASSSFTGELFF.

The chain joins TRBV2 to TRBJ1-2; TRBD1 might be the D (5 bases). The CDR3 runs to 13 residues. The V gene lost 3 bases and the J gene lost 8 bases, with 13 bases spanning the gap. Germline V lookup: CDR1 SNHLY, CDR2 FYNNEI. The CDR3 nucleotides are TGTGCCAGCAGTGATGACAGCATCGCAGGCTACACCTTC. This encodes CASSDDSIAGYTF.

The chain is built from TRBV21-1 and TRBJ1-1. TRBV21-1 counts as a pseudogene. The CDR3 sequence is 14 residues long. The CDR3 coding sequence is TGTGCCAGCAGGCGCTACACAATTCGCACTGAAGCTTTCTTT. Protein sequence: CASRRYTIRTEAFF.

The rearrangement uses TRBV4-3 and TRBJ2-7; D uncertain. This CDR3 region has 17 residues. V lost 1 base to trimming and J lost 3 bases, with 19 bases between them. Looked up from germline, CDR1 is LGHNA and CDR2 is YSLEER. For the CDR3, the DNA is TGCGCCAGCAGCCAAGGTGCAATTAATGGGCATAACTACGAGCAGTACTTC. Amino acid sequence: CASSQGAINGHNYEQYF.

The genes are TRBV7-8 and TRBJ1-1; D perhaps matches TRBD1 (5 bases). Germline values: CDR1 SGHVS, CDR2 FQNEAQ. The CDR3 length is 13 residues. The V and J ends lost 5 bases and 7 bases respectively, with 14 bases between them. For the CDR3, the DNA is TGTGCCAGCAGCCCTAACGACGGGGGTGAAGCTTTCTTT. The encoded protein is CASSPNDGGEAFF. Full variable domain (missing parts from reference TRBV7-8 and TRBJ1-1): GAGVSQSPRYKVAKRGQDVALRCDPISGHVSLFWYQQALGQGPEFLTYFQNEAQLDKSGLPSDRFFAERPEGSVSTLKIQRTQQEDSAVYLCASSPNDGGEAFFGQGTRLTVV.

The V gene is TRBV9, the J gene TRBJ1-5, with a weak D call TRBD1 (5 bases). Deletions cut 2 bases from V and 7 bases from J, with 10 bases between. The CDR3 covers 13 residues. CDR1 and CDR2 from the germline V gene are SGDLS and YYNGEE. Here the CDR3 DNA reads TGTGCCAGCAGCGTTCATACAGGACAGCCCCAGCATTTT. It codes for CASSVHTGQPQHF.

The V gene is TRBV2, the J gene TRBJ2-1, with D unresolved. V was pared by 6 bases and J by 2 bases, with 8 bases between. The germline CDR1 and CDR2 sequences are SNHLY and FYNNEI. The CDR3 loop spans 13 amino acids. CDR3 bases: TGTGCCAGCAGGTTAGAGACCTACAATGAGCAGTTCTTC. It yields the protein CASRLETYNEQFF.

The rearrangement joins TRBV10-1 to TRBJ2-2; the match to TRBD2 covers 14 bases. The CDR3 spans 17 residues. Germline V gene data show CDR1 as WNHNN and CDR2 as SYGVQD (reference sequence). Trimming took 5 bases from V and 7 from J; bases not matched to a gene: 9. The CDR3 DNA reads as TGCGCCAGCAGTCCCCGACTAGCGGGGGGGCCTCTCGGGGAGCTGTTTTTT. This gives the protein CASSPRLAGGPLGELFF.

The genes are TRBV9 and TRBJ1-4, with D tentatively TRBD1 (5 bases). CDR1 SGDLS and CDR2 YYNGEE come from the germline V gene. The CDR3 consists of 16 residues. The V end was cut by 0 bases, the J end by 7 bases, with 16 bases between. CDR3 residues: CASSVEAGGIGEKLFF. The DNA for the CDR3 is TGTGCCAGCAGCGTAGAGGCGGGGGGAATCGGTGAAAAACTGTTTTTT.

The CDR3 nucleotides are TGTGCCAGCAGTTTTTACCCCCTTGCGGGGGGTGCTAGCACAGATACGCAGTATTTT. It specifies CASSFYPLAGGASTDTQYF. V gene TRBV27 combines with J gene TRBJ2-3; 8 nucleotides line up with TRBD2. Germline trimming cut 3 bases from V and 0 bases from J; bases unmatched to any gene: 14. The length of the CDR3 is 19 residues. Looked up from germline, CDR1 is MNHEY and CDR2 is SMNVEV (reference sequence).

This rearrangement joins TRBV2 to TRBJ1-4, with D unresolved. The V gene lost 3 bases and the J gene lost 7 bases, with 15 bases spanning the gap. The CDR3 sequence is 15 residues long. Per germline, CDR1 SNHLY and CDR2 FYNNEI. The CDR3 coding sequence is TGTGCCAGCAGTGATATTGCACTGGGCGGTGAAAAACTGTTTTTT. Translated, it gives CASSDIALGGEKLFF.

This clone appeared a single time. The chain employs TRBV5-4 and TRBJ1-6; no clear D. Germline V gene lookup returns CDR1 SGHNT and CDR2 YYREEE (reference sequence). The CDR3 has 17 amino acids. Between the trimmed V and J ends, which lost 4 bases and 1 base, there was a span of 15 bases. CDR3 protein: CASSPQPIESYNSPLHF. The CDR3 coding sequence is TGTGCCAGCAGCCCGCAGCCTATCGAGTCCTATAATTCACCCCTCCACTTT.

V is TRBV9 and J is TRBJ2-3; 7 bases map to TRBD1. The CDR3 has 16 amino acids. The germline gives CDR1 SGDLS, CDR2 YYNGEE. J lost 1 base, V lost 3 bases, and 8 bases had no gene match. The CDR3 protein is CASSAIGQAGTDTQYF. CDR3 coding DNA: TGTGCCAGCAGCGCGATAGGACAGGCTGGCACAGATACGCAGTATTTT. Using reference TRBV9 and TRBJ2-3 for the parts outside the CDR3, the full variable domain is DSGVTQTPKHLITATGQRVTLRCSPRSGDLSVYWYQQSLDQGLQFLIQYYNGEERAKGNILERFSAQQFPDLHSELNLSSLELGDSALYFCASSAIGQAGTDTQYFGPGTRLTVL.

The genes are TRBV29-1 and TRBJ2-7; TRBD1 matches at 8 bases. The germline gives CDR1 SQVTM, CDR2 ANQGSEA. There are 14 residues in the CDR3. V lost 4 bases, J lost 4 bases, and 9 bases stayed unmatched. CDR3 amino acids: CSVAQGEGIYEQYF. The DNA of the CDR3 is TGCAGCGTTGCACAGGGGGAAGGGATATACGAGCAGTACTTC.

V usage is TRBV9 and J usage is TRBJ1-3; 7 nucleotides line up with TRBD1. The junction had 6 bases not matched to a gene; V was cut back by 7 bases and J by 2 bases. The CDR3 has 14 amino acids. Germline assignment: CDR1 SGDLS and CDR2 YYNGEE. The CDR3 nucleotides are TGTGCCAGCGCTAACACAGGGGCTGGAAACACCATATATTTT. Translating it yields CASANTGAGNTIYF.

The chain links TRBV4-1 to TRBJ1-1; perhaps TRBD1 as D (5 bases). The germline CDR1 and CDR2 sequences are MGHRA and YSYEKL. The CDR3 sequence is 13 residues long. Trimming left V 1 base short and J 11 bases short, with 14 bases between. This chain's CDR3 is CASSQVGTERAFF. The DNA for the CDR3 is TGCGCCAGCAGCCAAGTCGGGACCGAGAGGGCTTTCTTT.

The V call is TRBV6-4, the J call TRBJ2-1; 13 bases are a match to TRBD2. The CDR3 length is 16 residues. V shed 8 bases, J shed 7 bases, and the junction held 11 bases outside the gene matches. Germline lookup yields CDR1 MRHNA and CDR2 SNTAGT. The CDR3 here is CASSKTSGGAYNEQFF. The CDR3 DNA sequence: TGTGCCAGCTCTAAAACTAGCGGGGGGGCGTATAATGAGCAGTTCTTC.

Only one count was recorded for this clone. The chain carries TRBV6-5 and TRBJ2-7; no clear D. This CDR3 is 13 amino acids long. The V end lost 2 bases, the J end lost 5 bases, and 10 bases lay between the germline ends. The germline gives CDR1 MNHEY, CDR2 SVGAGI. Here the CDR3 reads CASSYEGFHEQYF. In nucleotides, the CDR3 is TGTGCCAGCAGTTACGAAGGATTCCACGAGCAGTACTTC.

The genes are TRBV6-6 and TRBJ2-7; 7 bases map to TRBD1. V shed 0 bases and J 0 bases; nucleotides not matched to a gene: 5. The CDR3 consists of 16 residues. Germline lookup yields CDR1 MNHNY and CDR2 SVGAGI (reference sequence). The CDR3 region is CASSYSVTGISYEQYF. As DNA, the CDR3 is TGTGCCAGCAGTTACTCAGTGACAGGGATCTCCTACGAGCAGTACTTC.